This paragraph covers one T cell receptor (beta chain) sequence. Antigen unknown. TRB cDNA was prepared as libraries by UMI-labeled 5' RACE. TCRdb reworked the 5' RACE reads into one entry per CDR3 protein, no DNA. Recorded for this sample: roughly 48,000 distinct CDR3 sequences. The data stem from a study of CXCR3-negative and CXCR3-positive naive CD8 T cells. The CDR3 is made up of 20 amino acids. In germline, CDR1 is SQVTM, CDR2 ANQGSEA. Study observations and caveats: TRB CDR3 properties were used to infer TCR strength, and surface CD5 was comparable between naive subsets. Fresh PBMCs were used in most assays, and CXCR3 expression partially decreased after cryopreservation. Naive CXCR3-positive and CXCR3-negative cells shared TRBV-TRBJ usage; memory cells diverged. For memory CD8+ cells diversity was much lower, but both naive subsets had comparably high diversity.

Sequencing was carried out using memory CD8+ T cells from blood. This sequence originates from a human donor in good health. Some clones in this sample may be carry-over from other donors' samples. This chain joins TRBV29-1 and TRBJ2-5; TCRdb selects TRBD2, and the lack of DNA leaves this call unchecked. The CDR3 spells CSVEDLSSGSAELPGETQYF.